These T cell receptor beta chains were read from a single sample in a study of T cells in Graves' hyperthyroidism and ophthalmopathy. TCRdb analysed the multiplex PCR reads with MiXCR anew, one entry per CDR3 protein. The sample consists of a few hundred thousand distinct CDR3 sequences, 17% of them appearing once. The sequenced sample consisted of blood. Receptors were obtained from a woman aged 18-30 years with Graves' ophthalmopathy. CDR3s leave out the opening cysteine and the closing phenylalanine or tryptophan. Fields, in order: CDR3 length, clone size, V gene, J gene, CDR3 protein. A row's size may be missing; if present it is once, few, many or a size class.

cdr3_length: 12
clone_size: NA
v_call: TRBV19
j_call: TRBJ2-5
cdr3_aa: ASSISGQEETQY

cdr3_length: 14
clone_size: few
v_call: TRBV27
j_call: TRBJ1-3
cdr3_aa: ASSPQGLFSGNTIY

cdr3_length: 15
clone_size: few
v_call: TRBV4-1
j_call: TRBJ1-1
cdr3_aa: ASSQEDPSAGKSEAF

cdr3_length: 12
clone_size: many
v_call: TRBV2
j_call: TRBJ1-2
cdr3_aa: ASRDHDGGRGYT

cdr3_length: 13
clone_size: few
v_call: TRBV27
j_call: TRBJ2-1
cdr3_aa: ASSFPGVSYNEQF

cdr3_length: 14
clone_size: few
v_call: TRBV18
j_call: TRBJ1-5
cdr3_aa: ASSLQMARGHQPQH

cdr3_length: 17
clone_size: NA
v_call: TRBV12-3/TRBV12-4
j_call: TRBJ2-7
cdr3_aa: ASSSSSFGGRGSSYEQY

cdr3_length: 12
clone_size: few
v_call: TRBV27
j_call: TRBJ1-5
cdr3_aa: ASSSIGEQEPQH

cdr3_length: 12
clone_size: NA
v_call: TRBV4-2
j_call: TRBJ1-1
cdr3_aa: ASSQDSLITEAF

cdr3_length: 13
clone_size: many
v_call: TRBV6-2/TRBV6-3
j_call: TRBJ2-5
cdr3_aa: ASSYPLTGKETQY

cdr3_length: 16
clone_size: few
v_call: TRBV7-9
j_call: TRBJ2-1
cdr3_aa: ASSSYKDRVPFYNEQF

cdr3_length: 13
clone_size: many
v_call: TRBV7-2
j_call: TRBJ2-7
cdr3_aa: ASSHPQRETYEQY

cdr3_length: 11
clone_size: many
v_call: TRBV7-2
j_call: TRBJ2-1
cdr3_aa: ASSLESGNEQF

cdr3_length: 15
clone_size: many
v_call: TRBV28
j_call: TRBJ1-6
cdr3_aa: ASSFESRDREWSPLH

cdr3_length: 13
clone_size: few
v_call: TRBV7-6
j_call: TRBJ1-5
cdr3_aa: ASSLDAGGRQPQH

cdr3_length: 11
clone_size: NA
v_call: TRBV4-1
j_call: TRBJ1-2
cdr3_aa: ASSQDQQRGYT

cdr3_length: 14
clone_size: few
v_call: TRBV11-1
j_call: TRBJ1-3
cdr3_aa: ASTITTGFGGNTIY

cdr3_length: 10
clone_size: NA
v_call: TRBV18
j_call: TRBJ2-3
cdr3_aa: ASSPLIKTRY

cdr3_length: 11
clone_size: many
v_call: TRBV20-1
j_call: TRBJ2-5
cdr3_aa: SASRGSQETQY

cdr3_length: 13
clone_size: many
v_call: TRBV6-1
j_call: TRBJ2-7
cdr3_aa: ASSEVRDSLYEQY

cdr3_length: 11
clone_size: few
v_call: TRBV9
j_call: TRBJ2-7
cdr3_aa: ASSQGQDYEQY

cdr3_length: 13
clone_size: many
v_call: TRBV6-1
j_call: TRBJ2-2
cdr3_aa: ASSPGTANTGELF

cdr3_length: 13
clone_size: many
v_call: TRBV27
j_call: TRBJ2-7
cdr3_aa: ASSSSGWGPYEQY

cdr3_length: 7
clone_size: many
v_call: TRBV29-1
j_call: TRBJ1-2
cdr3_aa: SAGDGYT

cdr3_length: 12
clone_size: many
v_call: TRBV5-1
j_call: TRBJ2-1
cdr3_aa: ASSLGSSYNEQF

cdr3_length: 12
clone_size: many
v_call: TRBV2
j_call: TRBJ1-4
cdr3_aa: ASSEGVSGAKLF

cdr3_length: 15
clone_size: NA
v_call: TRBV6-5
j_call: TRBJ2-1
cdr3_aa: ASSYSGLRGSYNEQF

cdr3_length: 13
clone_size: NA
v_call: TRBV20-1
j_call: TRBJ1-1
cdr3_aa: SARATTSGDTEAF

cdr3_length: 14
clone_size: many
v_call: TRBV6-1
j_call: TRBJ2-3
cdr3_aa: ASMGLAWTSTDTQY

cdr3_length: 14
clone_size: NA
v_call: TRBV7-9
j_call: TRBJ2-1
cdr3_aa: TSSLVRTSGRDEQF

cdr3_length: 12
clone_size: many
v_call: TRBV28
j_call: TRBJ1-5
cdr3_aa: ASWEGAANQPQH

cdr3_length: 16
clone_size: many
v_call: TRBV20-1
j_call: TRBJ2-3
cdr3_aa: SAREGGSSGGSTDTQY

cdr3_length: 12
clone_size: many
v_call: TRBV3-1
j_call: TRBJ1-4
cdr3_aa: ASSQDVANEKLF

cdr3_length: 14
clone_size: NA
v_call: TRBV29-1
j_call: TRBJ2-1
cdr3_aa: SVPGSGSITYNEQF

cdr3_length: 12
clone_size: NA
v_call: TRBV28
j_call: TRBJ1-3
cdr3_aa: PPPNRSCGNTIY

cdr3_length: 12
clone_size: NA
v_call: TRBV3-1
j_call: TRBJ2-1
cdr3_aa: ASSLSTSYNEQF

cdr3_length: 15
clone_size: NA
v_call: TRBV7-9
j_call: TRBJ1-3
cdr3_aa: ASSLELQGRGKNTIY

cdr3_length: 13
clone_size: few
v_call: TRBV7-9
j_call: TRBJ1-6
cdr3_aa: ASSPGGGSNSPLH

cdr3_length: 12
clone_size: few
v_call: TRBV28
j_call: TRBJ1-2
cdr3_aa: ASSYSGQRYGYT

cdr3_length: 18
clone_size: NA
v_call: TRBV7-3
j_call: TRBJ2-1
cdr3_aa: ASSLRVRDLRSSSYNEQF

cdr3_length: 13
clone_size: NA
v_call: TRBV6-1
j_call: TRBJ2-5
cdr3_aa: ASSSFGGTRETQY

cdr3_length: 14
clone_size: many
v_call: TRBV6-4
j_call: TRBJ2-2
cdr3_aa: ASSELAGDNTGELF

cdr3_length: 13
clone_size: many
v_call: TRBV12-3/TRBV12-4
j_call: TRBJ1-2
cdr3_aa: ASSLTGTAIYGYT

cdr3_length: 13
clone_size: many
v_call: TRBV5-1
j_call: TRBJ1-1
cdr3_aa: ASSWGDSRGTEAF

cdr3_length: 14
clone_size: many
v_call: TRBV5-1
j_call: TRBJ1-3
cdr3_aa: ASSLEGSYSGNTIY